A single TCR beta chain is shown here with its context. Antigen specificity is unknown. TCRdb re-called the 5' RACE reads; every CDR3 protein appears as one record, without DNA. The sample includes fewer than 400,000 distinct CDR3 sequences. This sample is part of a study of monozygotic twins with inflammatory bowel disease. Study findings and constraints: With inverse Simpson as the measure, TCRbeta diversity was lower in IBD patients than in healthy co-twins.

The CDR3 loop spans 16 amino acids. Looked up from germline, CDR1 is MNHEY and CDR2 is SMNVEV (reference sequence). Whole blood without T cell sorting served as the source of isolated total RNA. The chain has TRBV27 and TRBJ2-1; TCRdb returns TRBD2, unconfirmable since there is no DNA. Sequenced material: blood. The TCR comes from a human donor with ulcerative colitis or Crohn's disease, or a healthy co-twin of an affected twin (not recorded which). This CDR3 reads CASLELAGGKNNEQFF.